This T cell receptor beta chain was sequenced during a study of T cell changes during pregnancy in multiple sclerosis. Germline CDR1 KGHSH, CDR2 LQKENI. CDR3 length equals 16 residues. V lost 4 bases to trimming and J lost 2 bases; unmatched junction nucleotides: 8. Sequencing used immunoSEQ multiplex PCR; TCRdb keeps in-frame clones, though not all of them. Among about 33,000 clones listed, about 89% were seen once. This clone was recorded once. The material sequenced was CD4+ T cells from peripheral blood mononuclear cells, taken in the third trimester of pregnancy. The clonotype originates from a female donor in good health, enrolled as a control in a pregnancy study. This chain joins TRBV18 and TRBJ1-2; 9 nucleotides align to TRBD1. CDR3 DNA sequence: TGTGCCAGCTCACGCACCCGACAGGGGGTGAACTATGGCTACACCTTC. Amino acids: CASSRTRQGVNYGYTF.